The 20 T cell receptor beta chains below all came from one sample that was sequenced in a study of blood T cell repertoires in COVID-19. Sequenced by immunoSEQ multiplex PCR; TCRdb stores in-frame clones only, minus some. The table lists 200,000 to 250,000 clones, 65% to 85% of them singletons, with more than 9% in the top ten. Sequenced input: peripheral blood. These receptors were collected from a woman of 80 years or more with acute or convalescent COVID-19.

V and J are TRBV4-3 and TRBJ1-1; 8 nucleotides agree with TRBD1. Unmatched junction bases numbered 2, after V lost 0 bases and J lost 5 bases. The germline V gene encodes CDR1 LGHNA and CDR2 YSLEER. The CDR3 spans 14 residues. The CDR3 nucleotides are TGCGCCAGCAGCCAAGATCACAGGGGGACTGAAGCTTTCTTT. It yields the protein CASSQDHRGTEAFF.

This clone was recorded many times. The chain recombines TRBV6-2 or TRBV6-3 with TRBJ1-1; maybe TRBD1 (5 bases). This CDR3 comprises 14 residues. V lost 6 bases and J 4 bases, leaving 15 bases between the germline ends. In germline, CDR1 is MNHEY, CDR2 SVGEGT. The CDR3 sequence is CASSPRGVVTEAFF. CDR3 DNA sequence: TGTGCCAGCAGCCCTCGGGGGGTTGTCACTGAAGCTTTCTTT.

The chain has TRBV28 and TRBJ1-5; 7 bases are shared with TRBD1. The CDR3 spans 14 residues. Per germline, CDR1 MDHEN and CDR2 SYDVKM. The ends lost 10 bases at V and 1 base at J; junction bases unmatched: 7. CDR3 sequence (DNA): TGTGCCATCGATACAGGGGCCAGCAATCAGCCCCAGCATTTT. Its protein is CAIDTGASNQPQHF.

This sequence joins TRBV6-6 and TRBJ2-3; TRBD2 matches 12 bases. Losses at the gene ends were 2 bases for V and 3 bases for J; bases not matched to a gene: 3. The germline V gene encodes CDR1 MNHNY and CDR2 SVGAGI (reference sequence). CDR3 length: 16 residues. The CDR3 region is CASSYGLAGGTDTQYF. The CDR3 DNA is TGTGCCAGCAGTTACGGCCTAGCGGGGGGGACAGATACGCAGTATTTT.

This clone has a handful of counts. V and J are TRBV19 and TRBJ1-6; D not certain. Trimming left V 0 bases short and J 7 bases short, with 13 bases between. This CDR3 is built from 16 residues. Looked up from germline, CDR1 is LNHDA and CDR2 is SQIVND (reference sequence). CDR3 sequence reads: CASSIESGAPNSPLHF. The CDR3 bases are TGTGCCAGTAGTATAGAAAGCGGCGCTCCAAATTCACCCCTCCACTTT.

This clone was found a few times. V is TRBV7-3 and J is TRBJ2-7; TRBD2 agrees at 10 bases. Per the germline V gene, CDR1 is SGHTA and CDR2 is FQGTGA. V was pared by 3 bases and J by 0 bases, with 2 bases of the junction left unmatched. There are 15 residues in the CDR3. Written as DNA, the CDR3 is TGTGCCAGCAGCTTTAGCGGGGGGTCCTCCTACGAGCAGTACTTC. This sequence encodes CASSFSGGSSYEQYF.

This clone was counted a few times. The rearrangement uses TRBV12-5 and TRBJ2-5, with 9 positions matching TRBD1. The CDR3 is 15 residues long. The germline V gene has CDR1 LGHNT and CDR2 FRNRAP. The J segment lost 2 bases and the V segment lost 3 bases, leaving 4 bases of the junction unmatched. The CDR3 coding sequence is TGTGCTAGTGGTTTTGGCGGGACAGGGCAAGAGACCCAGTACTTC. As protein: CASGFGGTGQETQYF.

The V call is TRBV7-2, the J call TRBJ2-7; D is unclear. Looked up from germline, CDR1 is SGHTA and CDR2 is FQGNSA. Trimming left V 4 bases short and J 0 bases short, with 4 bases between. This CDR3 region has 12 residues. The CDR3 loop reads CASSSFSYEQYF. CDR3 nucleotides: TGTGCCAGCAGCTCCTTCTCCTACGAGCAGTACTTC.

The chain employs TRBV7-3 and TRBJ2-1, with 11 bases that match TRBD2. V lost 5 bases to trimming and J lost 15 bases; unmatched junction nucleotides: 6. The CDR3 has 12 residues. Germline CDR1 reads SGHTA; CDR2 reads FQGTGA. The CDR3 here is CASSLRTSGLFF. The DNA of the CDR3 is TGTGCCAGCAGCCTCCGGACTAGCGGGTTGTTCTTC.

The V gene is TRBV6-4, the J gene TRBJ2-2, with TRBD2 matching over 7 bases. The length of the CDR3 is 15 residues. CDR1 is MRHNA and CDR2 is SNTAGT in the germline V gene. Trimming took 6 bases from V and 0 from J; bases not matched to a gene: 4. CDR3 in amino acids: CASRGGASNTGELFF. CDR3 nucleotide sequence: TGTGCCAGCAGGGGAGGGGCCTCGAACACCGGGGAGCTGTTTTTT.

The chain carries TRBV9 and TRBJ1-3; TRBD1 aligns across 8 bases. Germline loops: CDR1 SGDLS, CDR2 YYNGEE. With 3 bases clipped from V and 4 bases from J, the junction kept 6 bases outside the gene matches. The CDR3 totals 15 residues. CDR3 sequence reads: CASSGRGLMGNTIYF. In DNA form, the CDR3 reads TGTGCCAGCAGCGGCAGGGGGCTAATGGGAAACACCATATATTTT.

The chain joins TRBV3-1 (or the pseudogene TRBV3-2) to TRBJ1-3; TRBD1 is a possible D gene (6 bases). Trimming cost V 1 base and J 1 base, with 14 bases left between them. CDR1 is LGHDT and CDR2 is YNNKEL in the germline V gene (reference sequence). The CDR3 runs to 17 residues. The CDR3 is CASSQGTGGASGNTIYF. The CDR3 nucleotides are TGTGCCAGCAGCCAAGGAACGGGGGGCGCATCTGGAAACACCATATATTTT.

CDR3 sequence: CAWSLTGFNQPQHF. The CDR3 nucleotides read TGTGCCTGGAGTTTGACAGGGTTCAATCAGCCCCAGCATTTT. The V and J genes are TRBV30 and TRBJ1-5; TRBD1 aligns across 7 bases. The germline CDR1 and CDR2 sequences are GTSNPN and SVGIG (reference sequence). The CDR3 runs to 14 residues. Unmatched junction bases numbered 4, after V lost 2 bases and J lost 3 bases.

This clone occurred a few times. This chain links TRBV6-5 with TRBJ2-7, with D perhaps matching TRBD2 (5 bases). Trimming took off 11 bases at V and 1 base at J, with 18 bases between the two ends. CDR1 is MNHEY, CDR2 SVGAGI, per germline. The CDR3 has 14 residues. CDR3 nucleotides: TGTGCCCTCGGAGGCTACCTCCTTTCCTACGAGCAGTACTTC. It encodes CALGGYLLSYEQYF.

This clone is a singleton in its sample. DNA of the CDR3: TGTGCCAGCAGCCCATTAGGGGGCCGGAGCGGGACAGGGGGTGTCCAGTACTTC. Its translation is CASSPLGGRSGTGGVQYF. This rearrangement joins TRBV11-3 to TRBJ2-5; TRBD1 agrees at 11 bases. J gave up 10 bases and V 5 bases, and 21 bases lay outside the gene matches. The CDR3 is 18 residues long. From germline, CDR1 is SGHNT and CDR2 YENEEA.

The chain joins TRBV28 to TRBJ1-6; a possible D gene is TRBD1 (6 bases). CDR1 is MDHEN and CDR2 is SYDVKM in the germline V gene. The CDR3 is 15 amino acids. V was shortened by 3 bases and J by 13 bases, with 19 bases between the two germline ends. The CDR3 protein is CASSFPGGGSGPLHF. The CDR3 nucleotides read TGTGCCAGCAGTTTCCCCGGGGGGGGCTCGGGCCCCCTCCACTTT.

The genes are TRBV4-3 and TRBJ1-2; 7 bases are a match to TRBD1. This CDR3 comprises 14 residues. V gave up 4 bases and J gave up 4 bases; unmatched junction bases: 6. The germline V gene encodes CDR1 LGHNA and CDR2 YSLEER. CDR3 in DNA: TGCGCCAGCAGCCCGACAGGGTGGACCTATGGCTACACCTTC. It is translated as CASSPTGWTYGYTF.

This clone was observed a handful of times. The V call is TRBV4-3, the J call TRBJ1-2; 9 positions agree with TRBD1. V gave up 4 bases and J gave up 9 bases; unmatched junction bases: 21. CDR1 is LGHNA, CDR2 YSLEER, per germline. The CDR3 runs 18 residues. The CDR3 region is CASSPVPGQGPIGASYTF. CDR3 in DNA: TGCGCCAGCAGCCCCGTACCGGGACAGGGACCCATTGGTGCGAGCTACACCTTC.

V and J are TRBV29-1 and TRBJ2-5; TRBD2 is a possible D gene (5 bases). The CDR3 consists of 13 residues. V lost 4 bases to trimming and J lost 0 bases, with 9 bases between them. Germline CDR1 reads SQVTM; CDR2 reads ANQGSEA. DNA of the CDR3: TGCAGCGTTGGTACGGGGTACCAAGAGACCCAGTACTTC. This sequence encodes CSVGTGYQETQYF.

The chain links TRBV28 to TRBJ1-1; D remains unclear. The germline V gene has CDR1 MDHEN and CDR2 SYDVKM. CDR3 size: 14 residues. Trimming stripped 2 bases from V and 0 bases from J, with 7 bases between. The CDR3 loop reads CASSLNGVNTEAFF. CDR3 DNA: TGTGCCAGCAGTTTAAACGGTGTGAACACTGAAGCTTTCTTT.